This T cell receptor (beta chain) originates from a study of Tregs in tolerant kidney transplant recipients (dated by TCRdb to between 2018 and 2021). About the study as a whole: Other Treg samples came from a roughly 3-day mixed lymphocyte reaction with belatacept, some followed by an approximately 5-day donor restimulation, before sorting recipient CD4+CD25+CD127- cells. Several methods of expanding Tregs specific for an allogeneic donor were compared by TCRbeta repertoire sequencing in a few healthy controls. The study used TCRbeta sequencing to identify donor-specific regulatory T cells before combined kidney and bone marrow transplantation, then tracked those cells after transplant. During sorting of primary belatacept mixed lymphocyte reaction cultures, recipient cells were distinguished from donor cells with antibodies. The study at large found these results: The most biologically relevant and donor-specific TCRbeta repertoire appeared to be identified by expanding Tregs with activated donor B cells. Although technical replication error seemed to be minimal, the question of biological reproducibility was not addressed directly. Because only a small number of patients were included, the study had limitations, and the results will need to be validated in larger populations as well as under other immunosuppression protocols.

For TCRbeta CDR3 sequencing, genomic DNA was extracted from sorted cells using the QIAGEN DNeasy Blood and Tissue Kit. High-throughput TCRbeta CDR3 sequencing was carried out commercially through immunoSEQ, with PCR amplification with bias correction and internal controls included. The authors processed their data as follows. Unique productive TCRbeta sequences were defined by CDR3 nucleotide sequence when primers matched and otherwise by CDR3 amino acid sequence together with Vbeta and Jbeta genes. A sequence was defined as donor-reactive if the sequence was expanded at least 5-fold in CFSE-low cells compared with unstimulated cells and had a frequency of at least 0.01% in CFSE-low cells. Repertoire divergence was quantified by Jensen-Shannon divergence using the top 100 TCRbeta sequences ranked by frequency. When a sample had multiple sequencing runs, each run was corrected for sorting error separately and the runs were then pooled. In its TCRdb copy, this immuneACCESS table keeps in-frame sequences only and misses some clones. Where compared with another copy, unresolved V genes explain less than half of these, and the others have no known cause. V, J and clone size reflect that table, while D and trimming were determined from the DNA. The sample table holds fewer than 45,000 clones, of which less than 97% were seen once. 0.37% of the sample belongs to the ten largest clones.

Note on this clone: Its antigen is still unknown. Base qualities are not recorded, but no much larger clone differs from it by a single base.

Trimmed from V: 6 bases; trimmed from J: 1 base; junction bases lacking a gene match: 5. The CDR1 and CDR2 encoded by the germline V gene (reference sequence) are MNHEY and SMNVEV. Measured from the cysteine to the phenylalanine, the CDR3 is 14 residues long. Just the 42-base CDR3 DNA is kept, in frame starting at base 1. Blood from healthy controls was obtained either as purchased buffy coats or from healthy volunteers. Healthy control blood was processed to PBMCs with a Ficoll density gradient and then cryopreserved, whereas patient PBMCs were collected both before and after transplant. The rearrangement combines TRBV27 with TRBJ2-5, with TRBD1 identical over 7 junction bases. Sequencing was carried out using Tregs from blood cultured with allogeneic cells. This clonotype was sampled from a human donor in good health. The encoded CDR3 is CASSPGQPQETQYF. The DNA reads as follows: TGTGCCAGCAGCCCGGGACAGCCCCAAGAGACCCAGTACTTC.